This T cell receptor (beta chain) was identified in a study of human T cells and chemical hapten exposure (dated by TCRdb to 2020 to 2023). A note on the overall study: Libraries were pooled for sequencing, and per-sample TCR yields varied mainly because of small differences in library volumes within the pool. The study tracked peripheral blood TCR repertoire changes in vivo during primary and secondary sensitization to the hapten diphenylcyclopropenone (DPC) in alopecia patients. Each blood RNA sample was used to sequence both TCR alpha and TCR beta chains.

What the research found in general, with its limitations: DPC sensitization did not change the number of TCRs with a frequency above 1 in 1000, and there was no evidence of changes in global repertoire structure. Repeated subsampling changed both the strength of the expansion versus patch-test correlation and the threshold at which that correlation became significant.

This clonotype was seen repeatedly, ten times or more. Its antigen remains unidentified. The input lacks base qualities; no much larger clone sits a single base away. The method was RACE. This sample was sequenced with a NextSeq 500. Library preparation attached unique molecular identifiers to individual cDNA molecules for quantitative, reproducible TCR counting. Processing in the source paper ran as follows. Samples had a median of roughly 100,000 TCRs, with a range from 23,224 to 690,600. V, J and CDR3 annotation of the TCR reads was carried out using the Decombinator software suite. To make PS versus PT1 abundance plots, every sample was subsampled to the same number of TCRs (28,000). TCRs were defined as expanded if absent before sensitization and observed at least eight times at the 2-week time point. Clones were called with MiXCR by TCRdb after fastp trimmed the public reads at Q25, and only in-frame beta chains were retained. Rows matching on CDR3 protein sequence are summarized as one entry with the most common DNA and genes. V and J calls and clone size were set by TCRdb, not the authors. This sample lists about 46,000 distinct CDR3 sequences; around 4% were detected once. The top ten constitute about 1.6% of the sample.

In light of the paper, this sample's time point label describes: healthy volunteer bleed at 2 weeks. Total RNA was extracted from unfractionated whole blood that had been collected in Tempus Blood RNA tubes. Five healthy volunteers served as TCR sequencing controls and were bled at day 0, 2 weeks and 6 weeks. The clonotype was recovered from a female donor in good health. Some clones in this sample may be carry-over from other donors' samples. The source material was whole blood.

The DNA sequence follows: TGCAGTGCCACAGGCGTGGGGGACTACGAGCAGTACTTC. Its product reads: CSATGVGDYEQYF. The rearranged segments are TRBV20-1 and TRBJ2-7; the D gene cannot be resolved beyond TRBD1 or TRBD2, each matching 5 bases. The germline V gene (reference sequence) sets CDR1 to DFQATT and CDR2 to SNEGSKA. The CDR3 contains 13 residues, cysteine and phenylalanine counted. Only the CDR3 part of the read is kept: 39 bases, read in frame from the first base. The germline ends are 15 bases apart after V is trimmed by 6 bases and J by 3 bases.